These 10 T cell receptor beta chains were sequenced from one sample in a study of blood T cell repertoires in COVID-19. Profiling relied on immunoSEQ multiplex PCR, and the TCRdb table lists in-frame clones only, not all of them. This sample carries 200,000 to 250,000 clones, around 84% of them seen once, and the ten largest clones take roughly 20%. The specimen sequenced was peripheral blood. These receptors all stem from a woman older than 75 with active or convalescent COVID-19.

The V call is TRBV25-1, the J call TRBJ1-4; D is undetermined. Trimming took off 0 bases at V and 4 bases at J, with 18 bases between the two ends. This CDR3 comprises 18 residues. The germline V gene has CDR1 MGHDK and CDR2 SYGVNS. CDR3 sequence: CASSEYIHRGDFNEKLFF. The CDR3 coding sequence is TGTGCCAGCAGTGAATATATTCATCGCGGCGACTTTAATGAAAAACTGTTTTTT.

V and J are TRBV14 and TRBJ2-7; D is undetermined. Germline CDR1 is SGHDN and CDR2 is FVKESK. CDR3 length: 13 residues. V dropped 4 bases and J dropped 3 bases, with 10 bases sitting between them. CDR3 DNA sequence: TGTGCCAGCAGCCTACGACACAACTACGAGCAGTACTTC. As protein: CASSLRHNYEQYF. The whole variable domain, remainder taken from reference TRBV14 and TRBJ2-7, is EAGVTQFPSHSVIEKGQTVTLRCDPISGHDNLYWYRRVMGKEIKFLLHFVKESKQDESGMPNNRFLAERTGGTYSTLKVQPAELEDSGVYFCASSLRHNYEQYFGPGTRLTVT.

J is TRBJ2-7 and V is TRBV6-1; tentative D call: TRBD2 (5 bases). The germline V gene has CDR1 MNHNS and CDR2 SASEGT. The CDR3 sequence is 14 residues long. Trimming left V 9 bases short and J 0 bases short, with 15 bases between. The CDR3 is CASTGLRGSYEQYF. Here the CDR3 DNA reads TGTGCCAGTACCGGACTCCGCGGCTCCTACGAGCAGTACTTC.

This chain uses TRBV6-5 with TRBJ2-5; D unclear. Trimming removed 6 bases at V and 5 bases at J, with 10 bases between. The CDR3 consists of 12 residues. The germline V gene has CDR1 MNHEY and CDR2 SVGAGI. The CDR3 DNA reads as TGTGCCAGCAGACACGATTCGGAGACCCAGTACTTC. This codes for CASRHDSETQYF.

This chain uses TRBV29-1 with TRBJ1-1, with 12 bases lining up with TRBD1. J lost 3 bases, V lost 6 bases, and 8 bases had no gene match. Germline V gene lookup returns CDR1 SQVTM and CDR2 ANQGSEA. The CDR3 has 15 residues. CDR3 protein: CSVAGTGGGHTEAFF. Written as DNA, the CDR3 is TGCAGCGTGGCCGGGACAGGGGGCGGGCACACTGAAGCTTTCTTT. Using reference TRBV29-1 and TRBJ1-1 for the parts outside the CDR3, the full variable domain is SAVISQKPSRDICQRGTSLTIQCQVDSQVTMMFWYRQQPGQSLTLIATANQGSEATYESGFVIDKFPISRPNLTFSTLTVSNMSPEDSSIYLCSVAGTGGGHTEAFFGQGTRLTVV.

The chain couples TRBV28 to TRBJ1-2, with 12 positions matching TRBD1. Trimming took 6 bases from V and 8 from J; bases not matched to a gene: 10. There are 15 residues in the CDR3. CDR1 is MDHEN, CDR2 SYDVKM, per germline. This CDR3 reads CASSLSGQGAGGYTF. In nucleotides, the CDR3 is TGTGCCAGCAGCCTTTCGGGACAGGGGGCGGGAGGCTACACCTTC.

The J gene is TRBJ1-5, the V gene TRBV7-2, with a tentative D call TRBD1 (6 bases). Germline V CDR1 and CDR2: SGHTA, FQGNSA. This CDR3 comprises 14 residues. V shed 5 bases and J shed 3 bases, with 11 bases lying between them. The CDR3 loop is CASSPDRYNQPQHF. The CDR3 nucleotides read TGTGCCAGCAGCCCAGACAGGTACAATCAGCCCCAGCATTTT.

This chain uses TRBV2 with TRBJ1-5; TRBD1 might be the D (5 bases). The CDR3 loop spans 15 amino acids. Germline lookup yields CDR1 SNHLY and CDR2 FYNNEI. V lost 3 bases and J 7 bases, leaving 16 bases between the germline ends. Written as DNA, the CDR3 is TGTGCCAGCAGTGACCCCTCAGGGAAAGGGCAGCCCCAGCATTTT. Translation: CASSDPSGKGQPQHF.

This chain joins TRBV9 and TRBJ2-5; 11 nucleotides match TRBD2. The CDR3 runs to 16 residues. Germline assignment: CDR1 SGDLS and CDR2 YYNGEE. Germline trimming cut 0 bases from V and 5 bases from J; bases unmatched to any gene: 6. The chain's CDR3 is CASSVAPSGGLETQYF. Written as DNA, the CDR3 is TGTGCCAGCAGCGTAGCTCCTAGCGGGGGGCTCGAGACCCAGTACTTC.

The genes are TRBV5-1 and TRBJ2-7, with 9 bases lining up with TRBD2. This CDR3 is built from 18 residues. Per germline, CDR1 SGHRS and CDR2 YFSETQ. V trimming: 4 bases; J trimming: 3 bases; junction bases outside the gene matches: 17. CDR3 loop: CASSRGPASGVISYEQYF. The CDR3 nucleotides read TGCGCCAGCAGCCGGGGACCGGCTAGCGGGGTTATAAGCTACGAGCAGTACTTC.